This TCR beta chain is drawn from a study of control samples from healthy donors and cancer patients. Per the germline V gene, CDR1 is LNHDA and CDR2 is SQIVND (reference sequence). The CDR3 loop spans 17 amino acids. The germline V and J ends were trimmed by 3 bases and 0 bases, with 15 bases remaining between them. Profiled with immunoSEQ multiplex PCR; TCRdb holds only in-frame clones, not every one. Of 160,000 or so clones in the sample, about 94% are singletons; the top ten hold more than 2%. The chain carries TRBV19 and TRBJ2-1, with D possibly TRBD2 on 5 matching bases. The receptor was isolated from a man aged 45 to 65 in good health. Sequenced input: blood. CDR3 coding DNA: TGTGCCAGTAGTATCCATCCCTCGGGAATCTCCTACAATGAGCAGTTCTTC. Translating gives CASSIHPSGISYNEQFF.